Below, 6 T cell receptor beta chains from the same sample are listed, as sequenced in a study of OX40 agonist ivuxolimab in advanced cancers. Generated by immunoSEQ multiplex PCR, the TCRdb table keeps only in-frame clones and is missing some. The sample contains 45,000 or so clones, 88% of which appear only once. The sequences come from CD4+ or CD8+ T cells sorted from blood, collected in a trial of the OX40 agonist ivuxolimab. The receptors derive from an adult with an advanced solid tumor such as melanoma, head and neck, liver or kidney cancer.

V gene TRBV5-4 combines with J gene TRBJ2-2; 8 positions match TRBD1. The CDR3 is 15 residues long. Unmatched junction bases numbered 6, after V lost 3 bases and J lost 5 bases. Per the germline V gene, CDR1 is SGHNT and CDR2 is YYREEE (reference sequence). CDR3 DNA: TGTGCCAGCAGCTGGGACAGGTGGGGGACCGGGGAGCTGTTTTTT. Its translation is CASSWDRWGTGELFF.

This sequence joins TRBV30 and TRBJ1-2; perhaps TRBD1 as D (5 bases). This CDR3 region has 17 residues. Germline CDR1 GTSNPN, CDR2 SVGIG (reference sequence). The V and J ends lost 0 bases and 0 bases respectively, with 17 bases between them. CDR3 loop: CAWSVRGRLGPNYGYTF. DNA of the CDR3: TGTGCCTGGAGTGTACGCGGCAGGTTGGGACCTAACTATGGCTACACCTTC.

The chain recombines TRBV7-6 with TRBJ1-1; unclear D gene. CDR3 length: 13 residues. In germline, CDR1 is SGHVS, CDR2 FNYEAQ. Trimming cost V 7 bases and J 4 bases, with 13 bases left between them. CDR3 amino acids: CASTPLGSTEAFF. The CDR3 bases are TGTGCCAGCACCCCTTTGGGGTCCACTGAAGCTTTCTTT.

The chain employs TRBV5-1 and TRBJ2-2; D possibly corresponds to TRBD2 (5 bases). Germline lookup yields CDR1 SGHRS and CDR2 YFSETQ. The CDR3 sequence is 15 residues long. V was shortened by 9 bases and J by 4 bases, with 19 bases between the two germline ends. The CDR3 DNA follows: TGCGCCACCAAAGGAGGCGGAGCTCGCACCGGGGAGCTGTTTTTT. Amino acid sequence: CATKGGGARTGELFF.

The V call is TRBV4-1, the J call TRBJ2-3; 10 bases line up with TRBD2. Per germline, CDR1 MGHRA and CDR2 YSYEKL. The CDR3 covers 20 residues. Losses at the gene ends were 4 bases for V and 0 bases for J; bases not matched to a gene: 16. The CDR3, as DNA: TGCGCCAGCAGCCCTGGGGGACTAGCGAATCTTTTAACTAGCACAGATACGCAGTATTTT. It encodes CASSPGGLANLLTSTDTQYF.

This CDR3 is CASSVGYGTNEKLFF. DNA of the CDR3: TGTGCCAGCAGCGTAGGGTATGGGACTAATGAAAAACTGTTTTTT. The gene calls are TRBV9 and TRBJ1-4; D is ambiguous. There are 15 residues in the CDR3. Trimming removed 0 bases from V and 2 bases from J, with 8 bases in between. In germline, CDR1 is SGDLS, CDR2 YYNGEE.